This T cell receptor beta chain stems from a study of T cells in Graves' hyperthyroidism and ophthalmopathy. Graves' hyperthyroidism qualified as stable when ophthalmopathy did not progress within 18 months. The study based diagnoses on clinical symptoms, serum thyroxine and TRAb, thyroid ultrasound and orbital computed tomography. The V and J ends lost 6 bases and 4 bases respectively, with 18 bases between them. The CDR3 extends over 15 amino acids. CDR1 is MNHNS and CDR2 is SASEGT in the germline V gene. This clonotype has at least ten counts. Its specificity is not known. Amplification of TCR beta CDR3 regions was performed using RNA transcripts as template. Primed by the HTBI set, a first-round RT-PCR was run on the TCR CDR3. TCRdb re-derived calls from the multiplex PCR reads in MiXCR, one entry per CDR3 protein. The sample shows about 290,000 distinct CDR3 sequences, around 13% of them seen only once.

The study's findings and limits: Ophthalmopathy was separated from stable hyperthyroidism by a 13 V-J model. The blood repertoire included most of the expanded thyroid clonotypes above 0.001.

This clonotype was sampled from a woman aged 40 to 55 with Graves' hyperthyroidism. The chain carries TRBV6-1 and TRBJ1-1, with a weak D call TRBD1 (5 bases). Sequenced: blood. The CDR3 bases are TGTGCCAGCAGCTTGTCACCTCAGGGTACCACTGAAGCTTTCTTT. It is translated as CASSLSPQGTTEAFF.